The rows below give T cell receptor beta chains drawn from one sample of a study of T cell changes during pregnancy in multiple sclerosis. Sequenced by immunoSEQ multiplex PCR; TCRdb stores in-frame clones only, minus some. The sample gives around 100,000 clones, 92% of which show up once; 0.75% to 0.95% is in the top ten. The sequencing here drew on peripheral blood, taken after pregnancy. The source is a female donor with multiple sclerosis, enrolled in a pregnancy study. The conserved cysteine and the conserved F or W are not part of the CDR3 here. Fields, in order: V gene, J gene, CDR3 protein.

v_gene: TRBV6-5
j_gene: TRBJ2-7
CDR3aa: ASSPGQHPYEQY

v_gene: TRBV19
j_gene: TRBJ2-1
CDR3aa: ASSSSGGRDNEQF

v_gene: TRBV4-2
j_gene: TRBJ2-1
CDR3aa: ASSQRGGEQF

v_gene: TRBV2
j_gene: TRBJ1-1
CDR3aa: ASSPPAAF

v_gene: TRBV19
j_gene: TRBJ2-3
CDR3aa: ASSTGTSGNRAQY

v_gene: TRBV7-3
j_gene: TRBJ2-3
CDR3aa: ASGVRGGSTDTQY

v_gene: TRBV30
j_gene: TRBJ1-5
CDR3aa: AWSPRGNQPQH

v_gene: TRBV7-3
j_gene: TRBJ1-1
CDR3aa: ASSRTGGSAEAF

v_gene: TRBV27
j_gene: TRBJ2-7
CDR3aa: ASTPADRVGYEQY

v_gene: TRBV21-1
j_gene: TRBJ2-7
CDR3aa: ASRGGTSGSHEQY

v_gene: TRBV6-5
j_gene: TRBJ1-1
CDR3aa: ASSYSRRGNTEAF

v_gene: TRBV4-2
j_gene: TRBJ2-1
CDR3aa: ASSQGLAGPNEQF

v_gene: TRBV7-8
j_gene: TRBJ2-5
CDR3aa: ASSFMETQY

v_gene: TRBV9
j_gene: TRBJ2-1
CDR3aa: ASSVAGQGYDEQF

v_gene: TRBV29-1
j_gene: TRBJ2-5
CDR3aa: SVIRSGGETQY

v_gene: TRBV2
j_gene: TRBJ2-1
CDR3aa: ASSEYTGARYNEQF

v_gene: TRBV19
j_gene: TRBJ2-1
CDR3aa: ASRTSGGRYNEQF

v_gene: TRBV7-2
j_gene: TRBJ1-2
CDR3aa: ASSLAEGKGYGYT

v_gene: TRBV1
j_gene: TRBJ1-6
CDR3aa: TSSHYGGRDNSPLH

v_gene: TRBV2
j_gene: TRBJ1-5
CDR3aa: ASSLGQGYQPQH

v_gene: TRBV19
j_gene: TRBJ1-1
CDR3aa: ASSHGRVNTEAF

v_gene: TRBV5-8
j_gene: TRBJ2-7
CDR3aa: ASSFDRVDEQY

v_gene: TRBV6-1
j_gene: TRBJ1-1
CDR3aa: ASSGRDREAF

v_gene: TRBV29-1
j_gene: TRBJ1-2
CDR3aa: SARTGGAGYGYT

v_gene: TRBV6-4
j_gene: TRBJ2-1
CDR3aa: ASKPQGGSSYNEQF

v_gene: TRBV6-6
j_gene: TRBJ2-7
CDR3aa: ASSLSSYEQY

v_gene: TRBV5-6
j_gene: TRBJ2-4
CDR3aa: ASSLAGGPGDIQY

v_gene: TRBV5-1
j_gene: TRBJ2-2
CDR3aa: ASSSGQTNTGELF

v_gene: TRBV2
j_gene: TRBJ2-7
CDR3aa: ASSEGGSYEQY